This section outlines one T cell receptor beta chain sequence together with its context. These data originate in a study of blood T cell repertoires in COVID-19. For the study at large: Samples of COVID-19 (acute and convalescent) were obtained from the United States, Italy and Spain. T cells, B-cell-depleted T cells, or PBMCs supplied cDNA or gDNA.

As handled by the study authors: Estimates of nucleated cell counts were drawn from the amplification of reference gene primers. The method was immunoSEQ multiplex PCR; TCRdb's version includes in-frame clones alone and lacks a portion of them. V, J and clone size were drawn from that table, and D and trimming were deduced from the DNA. The sample lists 540,000 or so clones, around nine tenths occurring once. The CDR3 totals 14 residues. Germline-derived CDR1 and CDR2 are MGHRA and YSYEKL. The V end lost 3 bases, the J end lost 1 base, and 8 bases lay between the germline ends. Recruited during active infection, patients (from Seattle) were subsequently followed longitudinally.

The clonotype originates from a woman aged 45-59 years with COVID-19, enrolled during active disease. The chain joins TRBV4-1 to TRBJ2-3, with D possibly TRBD2 on 5 matching bases. Sequences were obtained from peripheral blood. For the CDR3, the DNA is TGCGCCAGCAGCCAGACCGGGGGCACAGATACGCAGTATTTT. It encodes CASSQTGGTDTQYF.